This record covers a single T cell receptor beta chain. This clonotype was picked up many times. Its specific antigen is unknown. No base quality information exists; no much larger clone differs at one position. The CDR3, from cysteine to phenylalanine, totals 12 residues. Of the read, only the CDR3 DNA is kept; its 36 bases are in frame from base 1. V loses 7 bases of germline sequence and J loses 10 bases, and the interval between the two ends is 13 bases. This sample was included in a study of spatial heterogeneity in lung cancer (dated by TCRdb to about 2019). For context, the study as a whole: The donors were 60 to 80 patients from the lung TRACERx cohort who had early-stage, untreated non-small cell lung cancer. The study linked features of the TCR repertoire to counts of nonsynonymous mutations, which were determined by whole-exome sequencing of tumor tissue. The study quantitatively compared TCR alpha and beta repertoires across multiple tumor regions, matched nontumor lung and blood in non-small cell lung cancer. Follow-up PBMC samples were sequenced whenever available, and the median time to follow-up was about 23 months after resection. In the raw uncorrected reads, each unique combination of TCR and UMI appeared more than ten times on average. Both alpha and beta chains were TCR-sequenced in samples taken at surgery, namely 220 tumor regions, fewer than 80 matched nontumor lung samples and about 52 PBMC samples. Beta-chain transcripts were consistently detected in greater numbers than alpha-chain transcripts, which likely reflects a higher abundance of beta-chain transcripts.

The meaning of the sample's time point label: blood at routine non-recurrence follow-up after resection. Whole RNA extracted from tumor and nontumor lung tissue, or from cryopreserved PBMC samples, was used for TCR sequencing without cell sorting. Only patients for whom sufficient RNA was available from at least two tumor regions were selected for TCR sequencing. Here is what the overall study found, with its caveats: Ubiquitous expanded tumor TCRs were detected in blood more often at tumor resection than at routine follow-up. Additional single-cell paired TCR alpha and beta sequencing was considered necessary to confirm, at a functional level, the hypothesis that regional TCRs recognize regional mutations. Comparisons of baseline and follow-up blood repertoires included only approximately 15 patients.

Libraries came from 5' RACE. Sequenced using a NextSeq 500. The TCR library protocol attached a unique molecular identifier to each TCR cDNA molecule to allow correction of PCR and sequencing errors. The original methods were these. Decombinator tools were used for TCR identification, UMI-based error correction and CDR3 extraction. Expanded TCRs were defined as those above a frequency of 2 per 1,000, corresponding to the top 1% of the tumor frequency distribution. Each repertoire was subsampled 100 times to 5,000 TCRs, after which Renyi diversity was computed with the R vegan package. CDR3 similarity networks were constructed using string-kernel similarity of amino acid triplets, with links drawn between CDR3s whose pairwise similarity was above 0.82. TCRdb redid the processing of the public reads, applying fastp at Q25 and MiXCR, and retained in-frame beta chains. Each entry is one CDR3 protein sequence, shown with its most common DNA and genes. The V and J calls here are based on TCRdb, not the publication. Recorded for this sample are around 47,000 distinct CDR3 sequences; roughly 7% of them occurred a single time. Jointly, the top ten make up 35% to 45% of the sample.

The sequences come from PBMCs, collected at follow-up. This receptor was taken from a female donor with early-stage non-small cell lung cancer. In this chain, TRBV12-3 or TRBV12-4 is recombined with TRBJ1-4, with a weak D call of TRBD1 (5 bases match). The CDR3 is CASNFAQGKLFF. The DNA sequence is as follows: TGTGCCAGCAACTTCGCCCAGGGAAAACTGTTTTTT.